The 15 T cell receptor beta chains below all came from one sample that was sequenced in a study of CD8+ T cells in alopecia areata. Extraction and reverse transcription of RNA yielded cDNA as the sequencing template. Using immunoSEQ multiplex PCR, the repertoire was profiled, and TCRdb retains in-frame clones only, with some absent. The table lists some 240,000 clones, around three fifths of them singletons. Specimen: CD4+ T cells sorted from blood, collected at week 0. These receptors came from a human donor with alopecia areata.

The V gene is TRBV27, the J gene TRBJ2-7; D may match TRBD1 or TRBD2 (6 bases each). Germline V gene lookup returns CDR1 MNHEY and CDR2 SMNVEV (reference sequence). V lost 0 bases to trimming and J lost 3 bases, with 12 bases between them. The CDR3 sequence is 15 residues long. The CDR3 sequence is CASSLSPGASYEQYF. The DNA of the CDR3 is TGTGCCAGCAGTTTATCGCCGGGGGCGAGCTACGAGCAGTACTTC.

This chain's CDR3 is CASRTLNTEAFF. In DNA, the CDR3 is TGCGCCAGCAGGACCTTGAACACTGAAGCTTTCTTT. The rearrangement uses TRBV5-1 and TRBJ1-1; no clear D. The V end lost 5 bases, the J end lost 0 bases, and 5 bases lay between the germline ends. From germline, CDR1 is SGHRS and CDR2 YFSETQ. The length of the CDR3 is 12 residues.

The gene calls are TRBV29-1 and TRBJ1-2, with TRBD1 matching 8 bases. Germline CDR1 reads SQVTM; CDR2 reads ANQGSEA. Germline trimming cut 4 bases from V and 7 bases from J; bases unmatched to any gene: 5. CDR3 length equals 12 residues. The CDR3 DNA follows: TGCAGCGTTGTATCAGGGGGCAGTGGCTACACCTTC. Its translation is CSVVSGGSGYTF.

The chain couples TRBV30 to TRBJ1-3; D is ambiguous. The CDR3 spans 15 residues. Germline CDR1 and CDR2: GTSNPN and SVGIG (reference sequence). Trimming left V 2 bases short and J 0 bases short, with 11 bases between. For the CDR3, the DNA is TGTGCCTGGAGTAGGACGGGGAACTCTGGAAACACCATATATTTT. Its translation is CAWSRTGNSGNTIYF.

In its sample, this clone was seen a few times. V is TRBV6-1 and J is TRBJ2-4, with D perhaps matching TRBD1 (6 bases). With 6 bases removed from V and 0 bases from J, the gap between germline ends came to 12 bases. Germline V gene lookup returns CDR1 MNHNS and CDR2 SASEGT. The CDR3 spans 15 residues. CDR3 residues: CASSYQGGAKNIQYF. CDR3 DNA sequence: TGTGCCAGCAGCTACCAAGGGGGAGCCAAAAACATTCAGTACTTC.

In its sample, this clone was seen a few times. The chain uses TRBV7-2 and TRBJ2-1, with TRBD1 matching over 8 bases. Unmatched junction bases numbered 10, after V lost 1 base and J lost 8 bases. CDR1 SGHTA and CDR2 FQGNSA come from the germline V gene. This CDR3 is built from 16 residues. CDR3 loop: CASSLVPGGYFDEQFF. CDR3 nucleotides: TGTGCCAGCAGCTTAGTTCCAGGGGGCTATTTTGATGAGCAGTTCTTC.

This clone was found a few times. V is TRBV4-2 and J is TRBJ2-5; D is possibly TRBD2 (5 bases). Per germline, CDR1 LGHNA and CDR2 YNFKEQ. This CDR3 is built from 16 residues. V gave up 0 bases and J gave up 5 bases, with 16 bases separating them. The CDR3: CASSQDPGRGSETQYF. DNA of the CDR3: TGTGCCAGCAGCCAAGATCCGGGCCGGGGAAGTGAGACCCAGTACTTC.

This clone was counted a single time. This sequence joins TRBV7-3 and TRBJ1-2; a weak D match, TRBD1 (5 bases). Germline V CDR1 and CDR2: SGHTA, FQGTGA. The CDR3 has 13 amino acids. V lost 5 bases, J lost 3 bases, and 10 bases lay in between. Here the CDR3 DNA reads TGTGCCAGCAGCCTAGGGACCGACTATGGCTACACCTTC. This gives the protein CASSLGTDYGYTF.

The V and J genes are TRBV30 and TRBJ1-4; D uncertain. This CDR3 has 15 residues. The germline gives CDR1 GTSNPN, CDR2 SVGIG (reference sequence). V was trimmed by 5 bases and J by 8 bases, leaving 21 bases between them. The CDR3 reads CAWGLGLPVGEKLFF. The DNA for the CDR3 is TGTGCCTGGGGACTAGGACTCCCAGTAGGCGAAAAACTGTTTTTT.

The genes are TRBV4-1 and TRBJ1-2; 7 bases align to TRBD1. Germline CDR1 is MGHRA and CDR2 is YSYEKL. Trimming cost V 3 bases and J 7 bases; bases outside gene matches: 8. The CDR3 spans 14 residues. CDR3 sequence: CASSQPGQRVGYTF. CDR3 nucleotides: TGCGCCAGCAGCCAGCCGGGACAGAGAGTTGGCTACACCTTC.

CDR3 DNA sequence: TGTGCCTGGAGAGCTCCCTCGGGGGGCAATCAGCCCCAGCATTTT. Translation: CAWRAPSGGNQPQHF. The J gene is TRBJ1-5, the V gene TRBV30; D is possibly TRBD1 (5 bases). The ends were cut back, 3 bases at V and 2 bases at J, with 14 bases in the middle. CDR3 length equals 15 residues. The germline CDR1 and CDR2 sequences are GTSNPN and SVGIG (reference sequence).

The chain carries TRBV4-1 and TRBJ2-7; D is perhaps TRBD1 (6 bases). V lost 4 bases, J lost 6 bases, and 10 bases lay in between. Germline CDR1 and CDR2: MGHRA and YSYEKL. The CDR3 covers 12 residues. CDR3 bases: TGCGCCAGCAGCCTGTTGGGGGCCGAGCAGTACTTC. Translating gives CASSLLGAEQYF.

The rearrangement links TRBV10-3 to TRBJ1-6, with a weak D call TRBD1 (5 bases). The CDR3 is 13 residues long. Trimming removed 10 bases at V and 5 bases at J, with 12 bases between. The germline V gene encodes CDR1 ENHRY and CDR2 SYGVKD. The CDR3 DNA sequence: TGTGCCACCCTTGGACAAAATAATTCACCCCTCCACTTT. It is translated as CATLGQNNSPLHF.

The J gene is TRBJ1-5, the V gene TRBV15; TRBD1 matches at 7 bases. V lost 5 bases to trimming and J lost 3 bases; unmatched junction nucleotides: 10. Looked up from germline, CDR1 is LNHNV and CDR2 is YYDKDF (reference sequence). The CDR3 totals 16 residues. The CDR3 protein is CATSASRDRDNQPQHF. CDR3 sequence (DNA): TGTGCCACCAGCGCGTCCCGGGACAGAGACAATCAGCCCCAGCATTTT.

This clone was observed a few times. The genes are TRBV29-1 and TRBJ1-2; D remains ambiguous. Germline CDR1 and CDR2: SQVTM and ANQGSEA. V gave up 3 bases and J gave up 2 bases, with 10 bases separating them. The CDR3 extends over 13 amino acids. In DNA, the CDR3 is TGCAGCGTTGATCATGGAGGGAACTATGGCTACACCTTC. Protein sequence: CSVDHGGNYGYTF.